This TCR beta chain was profiled in a study of T cell changes during pregnancy in multiple sclerosis. The protocol was immunoSEQ multiplex PCR, while the TCRdb copy is restricted to in-frame clones and leaves out a portion. Here the sample spans roughly 110,000 clones, 80% to 95% being singletons. Trimming took 2 bases from V and 1 from J, leaving 12 bases between them. Germline V gene data show CDR1 as SGDLS and CDR2 as YYNGEE. This CDR3 region has 15 residues. Sample: peripheral blood, taken after pregnancy. The chain employs TRBV9 and TRBJ1-1, with D perhaps TRBD1 (6 bases). The receptor comes from a female donor with multiple sclerosis, enrolled in a pregnancy study. The CDR3 nucleotides are TGTGCCAGCAGCGTTACCGGGACATCGAACACTGAAGCTTTCTTT. Translating it yields CASSVTGTSNTEAFF.